Following are 29 T cell receptor beta chains from one sample sequenced in a study of post-analysis software for immune sequencing data. Their antigens are not known. Overall study findings and caveats: TRBV segments more frequent in patients than in controls numbered about five and included TRBV5-6, TRBV5-1 and TRBV20-1.

Incorporated into the TCR beta cDNA libraries were unique molecular identifiers, which served to reduce PCR and sequencing biases. MiXCR, run by TCRdb on the PCR reads, gives a single entry per CDR3 protein. The table includes about 540,000 distinct CDR3 sequences, around 34% detected once. Sequencing was performed on blood. These TCRs come from a girl between 2 and 17 years old with multiple sclerosis.

This chain links TRBV6-5 with TRBJ2-3; 10 bases agree with TRBD2. Germline CDR1 reads MNHEY; CDR2 reads SVGAGI. This CDR3 is 19 amino acids long. J was trimmed by 0 bases and V by 0 bases; bases with no gene match: 9. The CDR3 nucleotides are TGTGCCAGCAGTTACTCGACTTTACTAGCGGGGTCTAGCACAGATACGCAGTATTTT. This codes for CASSYSTLLAGSSTDTQYF.

This chain uses TRBV7-8 with TRBJ2-5; D is possibly TRBD1 (6 bases). V was pared by 4 bases and J by 1 base, with 13 bases between. CDR1 is SGHVS and CDR2 is FQNEAQ in the germline V gene. This CDR3 is built from 15 residues. The CDR3 is CASSSGVGPQETQYF. CDR3 bases: TGTGCCAGCAGCTCAGGGGTCGGGCCCCAAGAGACCCAGTACTTC.

This rearrangement joins TRBV7-2 to TRBJ2-7, with D unclear. This CDR3 comprises 15 residues. V lost 1 base and J 3 bases, leaving 13 bases between the germline ends. Germline CDR1 reads SGHTA; CDR2 reads FQGNSA. CDR3 loop: CASSLGGAHHYEQYF. CDR3 coding DNA: TGTGCCAGCAGCTTAGGCGGCGCCCACCACTACGAGCAGTACTTC.

V usage is TRBV20-1 and J usage is TRBJ1-6, with D tentatively TRBD1 (6 bases). Germline CDR1 and CDR2: DFQATT and SNEGSKA (reference sequence). There are 15 residues in the CDR3. Between the trimmed V and J ends, which lost 3 bases and 6 bases, there was a span of 15 bases. CDR3 protein: CSARGLGGPNSPLHF. CDR3 DNA sequence: TGCAGTGCTAGGGGGCTCGGGGGGCCTAATTCACCCCTCCACTTT.

The table lists this clonotype with a few counts. The chain joins TRBV4-1 to TRBJ2-1; D might be TRBD2 (5 bases). The CDR3 length is 14 residues. Trimming shortened V by 4 bases and J by 6 bases, and 13 bases separated the two germline ends. The germline V gene has CDR1 MGHRA and CDR2 YSYEKL. DNA for the CDR3: TGCGCCAGCAGCCTACCTACTAGTAGCAATGAGCAGTTCTTC. Its protein product is CASSLPTSSNEQFF.

This clonotype was seen a few times. The chain links TRBV6-9 to TRBJ1-1; 7 positions match TRBD1. This CDR3 contains 13 residues. After removal of 6 bases from V and 5 bases from J, the junction contained 6 bases not matched to a gene. Germline V gives CDR1 MNHGY, CDR2 SVAAGI. CDR3 DNA: TGTGCCAGCAGGCACAGGGGTGGGACTGAAGCTTTCTTT. Amino acids: CASRHRGGTEAFF.

The genes are TRBV2 and TRBJ1-1; no reliable D call. The CDR3 extends over 13 amino acids. Trimming cost V 6 bases and J 0 bases, with 8 bases left between them. Germline lookup yields CDR1 SNHLY and CDR2 FYNNEI. CDR3: CASRASLNTEAFF. CDR3 coding DNA: TGTGCCAGCAGGGCGTCGCTGAACACTGAAGCTTTCTTT.

This chain joins TRBV4-1 and TRBJ2-3, with D hard to call. Trimming took off 0 bases at V and 3 bases at J, with 16 bases between the two ends. CDR1 is MGHRA and CDR2 is YSYEKL in the germline V gene. This CDR3 region has 17 residues. CDR3: CASSQDPLLVRTDTQYF. DNA of the CDR3: TGCGCCAGCAGCCAAGATCCTCTCTTGGTTAGGACAGATACGCAGTATTTT.

The chain joins TRBV7-2 to TRBJ2-5; 10 bases align to TRBD2. The CDR3 loop spans 15 amino acids. Germline CDR1 SGHTA, CDR2 FQGNSA. With 8 bases clipped from V and 4 bases from J, the junction kept 10 bases outside the gene matches. Here the CDR3 DNA reads TGTGCCAGCCGGCCGGTAGCGGGGGGCGGAGAGACCCAGTACTTC. Protein: CASRPVAGGGETQYF.

This clonotype turned up a few times. The rearrangement joins TRBV3-1 to TRBJ1-1, with D unresolved. V was pared by 0 bases and J by 5 bases, with 13 bases between. CDR3 length equals 15 residues. CDR1 is LGHDT and CDR2 is YNNKEL in the germline V gene (reference sequence). The CDR3 spells CASSQDVRVGTEAFF. The CDR3 region has the DNA TGTGCCAGCAGCCAAGATGTAAGGGTAGGGACTGAAGCTTTCTTT.

V and J are TRBV24-1 and TRBJ2-3; 7 nucleotides agree with TRBD2. The CDR3 runs to 19 residues. V lost 0 bases and J lost 2; bases outside the gene matches: 13. CDR1 is KGHDR, CDR2 SFDVKD, per germline. CDR3 in amino acids: CATSDLKTTSHVSTDTQYF. The CDR3 nucleotides read TGTGCCACCAGTGATTTGAAAACGACTAGCCATGTCTCCACAGATACGCAGTATTTT.

This chain links TRBV6-1 with TRBJ2-7; D is possibly TRBD2 (5 bases). Trimming pared 10 bases from V and 2 bases from J, leaving 15 bases between. CDR3 length equals 13 residues. CDR1 is MNHNS and CDR2 is SASEGT in the germline V gene. The DNA for the CDR3 is TGTGCCACCGGGATGGCGATTGCCTACGAGCAGTACTTC. Its translation is CATGMAIAYEQYF.

This clonotype has only a few counts. The rearrangement uses TRBV20-1 and TRBJ2-4, with 8 bases lining up with TRBD1. Germline V gene data show CDR1 as DFQATT and CDR2 as SNEGSKA (reference sequence). After removal of 3 bases from V and 0 bases from J, the junction contained 10 bases not matched to a gene. The CDR3 contains 17 residues. CDR3 DNA: TGCAGTGCTAGTACAGGGGGAGCATTACTAGCCAAAAACATTCAGTACTTC. This encodes CSASTGGALLAKNIQYF.

This clonotype was recorded a few times. The CDR3 nucleotides are TGTGCCAGCAGCACCAGACTCGGGGAGGGCTACACCTTC. As protein: CASSTRLGEGYTF. The genes are TRBV7-9 and TRBJ1-2; D is undetermined. The V end lost 5 bases, the J end lost 8 bases, and 15 bases lay between the germline ends. The CDR3 sequence is 13 residues long. Germline CDR1 SEHNR, CDR2 FQNEAQ (reference sequence). The full variable domain, in which reference TRBV7-9 and TRBJ1-2 provide the parts outside the CDR3, is DTGVSQNPRHKITKRGQNVTFRCDPISEHNRLYWYRQTLGQGPEFLTYFQNEAQLEKSRLLSDRFSAERPKGSFSTLEIQRTEQGDSAMYLCASSTRLGEGYTFGSGTRLTVV.

This clonotype was detected a few times. J is TRBJ2-1 and V is TRBV28; possible D gene TRBD2, 5 bases. CDR1 is MDHEN, CDR2 SYDVKM, per germline. Trimming stripped 6 bases from V and 5 bases from J, with 14 bases between. The CDR3 has 14 residues. CDR3 sequence reads: CASSPRLRHNEQFF. CDR3 sequence (DNA): TGTGCCAGCAGCCCCAGACTAAGACACAATGAGCAGTTCTTC.

The rearrangement joins TRBV20-1 to TRBJ2-1, with 12 bases lining up with TRBD2. Germline V gene data show CDR1 as DFQATT and CDR2 as SNEGSKA (reference sequence). The CDR3 spans 14 residues. J gave up 9 bases and V 2 bases, and 5 bases lay outside the gene matches. The CDR3: CSARPSGGVGEQFF. The CDR3 coding sequence is TGCAGTGCTAGACCTAGCGGGGGGGTTGGTGAGCAGTTCTTC.

This clonotype was recorded a few times. This CDR3 reads CASSYQDRNTEAFF. The CDR3 region has the DNA TGTGCCAGCAGCTACCAGGACAGGAACACTGAAGCTTTCTTT. The chain employs TRBV5-6 and TRBJ1-1; D is perhaps TRBD1 (6 bases). There are 14 residues in the CDR3. CDR1 is SGHDT, CDR2 YYEEEE, per germline. Trimming left V 3 bases short and J 1 base short, with 10 bases between. Based on the CDR3 plus reference TRBV5-6 and TRBJ1-1, the full variable domain is DAGVTQSPTHLIKTRGQQVTLRCSPKSGHDTVSWYQQALGQGPQFIFQYYEEEERQRGNFPDRFSGHQFPNYSSELNVNALLLGDSALYLCASSYQDRNTEAFFGQGTRLTVV.

This chain links TRBV5-1 with TRBJ2-5; D is unclear. From germline, CDR1 is SGHRS and CDR2 YFSETQ. Trimming stripped 4 bases from V and 1 base from J, with 20 bases between. The CDR3 sequence is 17 residues long. The CDR3 sequence: CASSEYMDRPFQETQYF. The DNA for the CDR3 is TGCGCCAGCAGCGAATACATGGACCGGCCTTTCCAAGAGACCCAGTACTTC.

This clonotype was counted a few times. J is TRBJ2-1 and V is TRBV7-9; TRBD1 agrees at 9 bases. Germline V CDR1 and CDR2: SEHNR, FQNEAQ (reference sequence). V shed 4 bases, J shed 5 bases, and the junction held 6 bases outside the gene matches. This CDR3 contains 15 residues. The CDR3, as DNA: TGTGCCAGCAGCTATCAGACAGGGGGTCACAATGAGCAGTTCTTC. This encodes CASSYQTGGHNEQFF. Supplemented by reference TRBV7-9 and TRBJ2-1, the full variable domain reads DTGVSQNPRHKITKRGQNVTFRCDPISEHNRLYWYRQTLGQGPEFLTYFQNEAQLEKSRLLSDRFSAERPKGSFSTLEIQRTEQGDSAMYLCASSYQTGGHNEQFFGPGTRLTVL.

Only a few counts were recorded for this clonotype. This chain connects TRBV4-1 to TRBJ2-4, with D hard to call. CDR3 size: 15 residues. V was clipped by 2 bases and J by 9 bases, with 17 bases between them. Germline values: CDR1 MGHRA, CDR2 YSYEKL. The CDR3 DNA reads TGCGCCAGCAGCCAAATAGGAAGGAGAGATCGCATTCAGTACTTC. It is translated as CASSQIGRRDRIQYF.

This clonotype was seen a few times. This chain connects TRBV7-9 to TRBJ2-3, with D possibly being TRBD1 (5 bases). The CDR3 consists of 15 residues. Deletions cut 4 bases from V and 3 bases from J, with 14 bases between. Per germline, CDR1 SEHNR and CDR2 FQNEAQ (reference sequence). The CDR3 nucleotides read TGTGCCAGCAGCTCCTCCAGGGTATCAACAGATACGCAGTATTTT. Protein product: CASSSSRVSTDTQYF.

This clonotype showed up many times. The genes are TRBV6-5 and TRBJ2-3; the D is unclear. This CDR3 is built from 14 residues. V lost 0 bases, J lost 1 base, and 5 bases lay in between. Germline V gene sequence: CDR1 MNHEY, CDR2 SVGAGI. For the CDR3, the DNA is TGTGCCAGCAGTTACTCCCGAGGCACAGATACGCAGTATTTT. Its translation: CASSYSRGTDTQYF.

The chain joins TRBV29-1 to TRBJ2-7; 10 positions agree with TRBD1. Per the germline V gene, CDR1 is SQVTM and CDR2 is ANQGSEA. The CDR3 covers 14 residues. The trim removed 7 bases at V and 1 base at J, leaving 7 bases unmatched. As DNA, the CDR3 is TGCAGCGCTACCGGGACAGGGGTTTCCTACGAGCAGTACTTC. This encodes CSATGTGVSYEQYF.

The CDR3, as DNA: TGCAGTGCTAGATTCGGTCTCAGTTACGAGGAGCAGTACTTC. This encodes CSARFGLSYEEQYF. The chain links TRBV20-1 to TRBJ2-7; no definite D call. The CDR3 has 14 amino acids. Germline-derived CDR1 and CDR2 are DFQATT and SNEGSKA (reference sequence). V dropped 2 bases and J dropped 7 bases, with 18 bases sitting between them.

The V and J genes are TRBV6-5 and TRBJ2-1; D is tentatively TRBD1 or TRBD2 (5 bases each). CDR1 is MNHEY and CDR2 is SVGAGI in the germline V gene. The V end lost 4 bases, the J end lost 7 bases, and 14 bases lay between the germline ends. CDR3 length: 14 residues. The CDR3, as DNA: TGTGCCAGCAGTTCAAGGGACCGTGGGAATGAGCAGTTCTTC. Translation gives CASSSRDRGNEQFF.

J is TRBJ1-2 and V is TRBV20-1; D possibly corresponds to TRBD1 (6 bases). This CDR3 has 11 residues. Trimming shortened V by 6 bases and J by 4 bases, and 9 bases separated the two germline ends. The germline V gene has CDR1 DFQATT and CDR2 SNEGSKA (reference sequence). The CDR3 DNA sequence: TGCAGTGCGGGGGCTCTCTATGGCTACACCTTC. Protein sequence: CSAGALYGYTF.

This clonotype was observed a few times. The chain joins TRBV6-5 to TRBJ1-2; 7 positions match TRBD1. The CDR3 runs 14 residues. V shed 5 bases and J 4 bases; nucleotides not matched to a gene: 7. The germline CDR1 and CDR2 sequences are MNHEY and SVGAGI. In nucleotides, the CDR3 is TGTGCCAGCAGTCAGACAGGGAATGGCTATGGCTACACCTTC. This encodes CASSQTGNGYGYTF.

The genes are TRBV20-1 and TRBJ2-5, with 8 bases fitting TRBD2. The V segment lost 1 base and the J segment 1 base; nucleotides outside the gene matches: 5. The CDR3 is made up of 15 amino acids. The germline V gene encodes CDR1 DFQATT and CDR2 SNEGSKA (reference sequence). The DNA for the CDR3 is TGCAGTGCTAGAGCGAGCGGGGGATCCCAAGAGACCCAGTACTTC. Protein product: CSARASGGSQETQYF.

V gene TRBV5-1 combines with J gene TRBJ2-7; 15 nucleotides match TRBD2. Germline V CDR1 and CDR2: SGHRS, YFSETQ. The CDR3 has 16 amino acids. The V and J ends lost 3 bases and 7 bases, in that order; junction bases with no gene match: 8. The CDR3 sequence is CASSSRTSGGDNEQYF. CDR3 in DNA: TGCGCCAGCAGCTCCCGGACTAGCGGGGGGGACAATGAGCAGTACTTC.